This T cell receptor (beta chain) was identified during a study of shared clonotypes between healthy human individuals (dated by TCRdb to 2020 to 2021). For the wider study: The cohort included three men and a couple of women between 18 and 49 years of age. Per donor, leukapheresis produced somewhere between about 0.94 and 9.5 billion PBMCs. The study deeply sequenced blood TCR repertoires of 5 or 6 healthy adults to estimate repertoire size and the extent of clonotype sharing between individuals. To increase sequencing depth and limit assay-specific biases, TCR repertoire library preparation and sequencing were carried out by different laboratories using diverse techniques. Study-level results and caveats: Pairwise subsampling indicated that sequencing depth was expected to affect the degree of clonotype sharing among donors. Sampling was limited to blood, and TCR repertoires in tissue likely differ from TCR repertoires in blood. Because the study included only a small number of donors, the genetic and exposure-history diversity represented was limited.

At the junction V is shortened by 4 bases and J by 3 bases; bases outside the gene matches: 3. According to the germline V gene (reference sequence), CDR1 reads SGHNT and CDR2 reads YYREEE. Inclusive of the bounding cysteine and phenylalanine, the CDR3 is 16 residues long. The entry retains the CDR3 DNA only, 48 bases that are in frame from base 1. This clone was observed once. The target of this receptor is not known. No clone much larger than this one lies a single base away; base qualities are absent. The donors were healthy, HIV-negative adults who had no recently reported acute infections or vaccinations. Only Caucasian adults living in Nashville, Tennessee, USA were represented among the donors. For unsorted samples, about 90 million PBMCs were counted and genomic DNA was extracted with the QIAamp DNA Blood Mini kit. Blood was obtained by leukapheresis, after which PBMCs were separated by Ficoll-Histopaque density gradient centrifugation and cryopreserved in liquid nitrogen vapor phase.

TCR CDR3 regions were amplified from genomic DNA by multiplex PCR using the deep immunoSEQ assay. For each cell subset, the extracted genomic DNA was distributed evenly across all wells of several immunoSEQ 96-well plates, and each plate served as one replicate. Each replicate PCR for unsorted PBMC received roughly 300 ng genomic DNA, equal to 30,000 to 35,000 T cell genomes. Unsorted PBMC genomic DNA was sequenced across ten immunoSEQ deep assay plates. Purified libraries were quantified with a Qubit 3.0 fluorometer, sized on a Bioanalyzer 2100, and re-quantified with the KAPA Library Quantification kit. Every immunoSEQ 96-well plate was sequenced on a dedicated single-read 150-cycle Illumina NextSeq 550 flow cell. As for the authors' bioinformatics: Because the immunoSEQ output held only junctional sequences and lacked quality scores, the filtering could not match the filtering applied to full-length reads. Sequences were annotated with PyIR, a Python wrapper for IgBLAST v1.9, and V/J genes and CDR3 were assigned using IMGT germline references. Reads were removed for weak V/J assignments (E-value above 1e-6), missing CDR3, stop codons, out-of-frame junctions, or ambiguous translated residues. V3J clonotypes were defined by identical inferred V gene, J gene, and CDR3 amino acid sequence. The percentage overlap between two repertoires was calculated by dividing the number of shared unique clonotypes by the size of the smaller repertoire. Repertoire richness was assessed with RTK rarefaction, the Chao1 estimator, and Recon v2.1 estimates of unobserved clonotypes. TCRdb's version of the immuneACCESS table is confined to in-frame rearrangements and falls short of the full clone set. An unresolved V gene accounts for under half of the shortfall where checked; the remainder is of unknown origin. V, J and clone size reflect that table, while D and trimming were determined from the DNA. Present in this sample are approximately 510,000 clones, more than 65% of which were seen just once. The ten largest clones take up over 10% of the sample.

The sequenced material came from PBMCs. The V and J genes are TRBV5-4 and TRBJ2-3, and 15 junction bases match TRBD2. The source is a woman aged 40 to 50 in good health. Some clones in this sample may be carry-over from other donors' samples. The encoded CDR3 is CASSTGTSGRTDTQYF. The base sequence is TGTGCCAGCAGCACCGGGACTAGCGGGAGGACAGATACGCAGTATTTT.